This T cell receptor beta chain was documented in a study of blood T cell repertoires in COVID-19. For the study at large: COVID-19 samples collected from the United States, Italy and Spain covered acute and convalescent phases. From T cells, B-cell-depleted T cells, or PBMCs came the material, which was cDNA or gDNA.

This CDR3 region has 16 residues. V was clipped by 6 bases and J by 1 base, with 18 bases between them. CDR1 is LNHNV, CDR2 YYDKDF, per germline (reference sequence). The method was immunoSEQ multiplex PCR; TCRdb's version includes in-frame clones alone and lacks a portion of them. The sample has hundreds of thousands of clones, 70% to 90% seen once; the top ten hold over 1.3%. The TCR was taken from a woman aged 25-40 years with active or convalescent COVID-19. The sample comprised peripheral blood. This chain links TRBV15 with TRBJ1-2; D remains unclear. The CDR3 loop is CATSWHPSLLNYGYTF. DNA for the CDR3: TGTGCCACCAGTTGGCACCCTTCTCTCCTTAACTATGGCTACACCTTC.